Listed below are T cell receptor beta chains from one sample, sequenced in a study of T cells in Graves' hyperthyroidism and ophthalmopathy. A single record per CDR3 protein comes from TCRdb applying MiXCR to the multiplex PCR reads. The sample shows 660,000 or so distinct CDR3 sequences, less than 25% of them seen only once. Sequenced material: blood. These receptors came from a young man with Graves' ophthalmopathy. Each CDR3 is given without its conserved first and last residue.

v_call cdr3_aa
TRBV7-2 ASSLSPWRTIRDGEQY
TRBV28 ASSLTGGGYT
TRBV10-3 AIREGLGELF
TRBV7-9 ASKRTGGKNTEAF
TRBV11-2 ASSLGGRGRGAKETQY
TRBV5-1 ASRDYRSTDTQY
TRBV7-6 ASSSLGTGELF
TRBV5-6 ASSSLTGGAGQPQH
TRBV30 AWNKGQGPPSTDTQY
TRBV29-1 SVDASGSPYEQY
TRBV12-3/TRBV12-4 ASSLRQFTANTGELF
TRBV6-2/TRBV6-3 ASRGTSGSFYEQY
TRBV29-1 SATTQQGAGEQY
TRBV5-6 ASSWGLAETQY
TRBV6-5 ASSYDRRGGSTEAF
TRBV7-9 ASRTSGGNEQF
TRBV7-9 ASSRGRVDTGELF
TRBV9 ASSPTSGRSYYNEQF
TRBV3-1 ASSQDTNQETQY
TRBV28 AIQLSPTGSPLH
TRBV11-2 ASSPGQGASYEQY
TRBV28 ASSLSRTDYGYT
TRBV28 ASSPHPNSNLMNTEAF
TRBV11-2 ASSLARGVYEQY
TRBV7-9 ASSTGVSREEQF
TRBV6-6 ASSYSSFAGQADTQY
TRBV6-2/TRBV6-3 ASLDAGGGHEQF
TRBV11-3 ASSPSPGQGAFNTGELF
TRBV7-8 ASSYSQLAGGDEQF
TRBV20-1 SARVLSGVGTEAF
TRBV5-4 ASSPTQGAGEKLF
TRBV4-3 ASSQTVDSGNTIY
TRBV5-1 ASRDWAYEQY
TRBV2 ASSVDSSGIQY
TRBV18 ASSPSFEGLGAF
TRBV28 ASRPLAGVKNIQY
TRBV6-1 ASKRGETQY
TRBV2 ASSETEQPQH
TRBV27 ASRPGQGNSPLH
TRBV12-3/TRBV12-4 ASSTGLVNEQF
TRBV20-1 SARGTSTEAF
TRBV20-1 SGTGAINQPQH
TRBV18 ASSPLGLNTDTQY
TRBV20-1 SARDLSPGQGGVQPQH
TRBV7-8 ASSSQALLSHEQY
TRBV28 ASVPTGDNQPQH
TRBV7-9 ASSSGPTGTSTDTQY
TRBV20-1 SAPLLMNTEAF
TRBV30 AWSEGSEQF
TRBV3-1 ASSQAINEQF